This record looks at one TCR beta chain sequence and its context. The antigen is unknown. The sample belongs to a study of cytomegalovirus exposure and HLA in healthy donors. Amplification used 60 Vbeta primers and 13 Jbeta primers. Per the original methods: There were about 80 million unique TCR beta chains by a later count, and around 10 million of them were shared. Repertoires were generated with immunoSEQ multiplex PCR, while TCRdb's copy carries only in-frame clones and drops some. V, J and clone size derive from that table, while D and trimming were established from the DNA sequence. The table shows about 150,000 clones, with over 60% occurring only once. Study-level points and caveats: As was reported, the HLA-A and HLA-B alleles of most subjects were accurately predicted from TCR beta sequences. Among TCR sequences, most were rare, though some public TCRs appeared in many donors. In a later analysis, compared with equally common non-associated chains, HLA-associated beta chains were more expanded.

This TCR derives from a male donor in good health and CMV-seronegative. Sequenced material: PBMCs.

The CDR3 nucleotides are TGTGCCAGCAGCTTATACTCGAAGGAGCAGTACTTC. The encoded protein is CASSLYSKEQYF. The chain carries TRBV7-2 and TRBJ2-7; no definite D call. V was shortened by 2 bases and J by 7 bases, with 9 bases between the two germline ends. Germline CDR1 is SGHTA and CDR2 is FQGNSA. The CDR3 spans 12 residues.